This section outlines one T cell receptor beta chain sequence together with its context. This entry belongs to a study of T cells after yellow fever vaccination. Study overall: Low-cell-number fractions were prepared with SMART-Seq v4 Ultra Low Input.

TCRdb re-derived calls from the 5' RACE reads in MiXCR, one entry per CDR3 protein. In the table there are 300,000 to 450,000 distinct CDR3 sequences, roughly 8.6% of which are singletons. The CDR3 has 13 amino acids. Germline CDR1 ENHRY, CDR2 SYGVKD. The ends were cut back, 4 bases at V and 2 bases at J, with 7 bases in the middle. Sequences were derived from PBMCs, sampled 45 days after the first yellow fever vaccination. This clonotype originated in a man between 18 and 29 years old who received the YFV17D yellow fever vaccine. The chain is built from TRBV10-3 and TRBJ2-3; D gene unclear. CDR3 bases: TGTGCCATCAGTGGCAGAAACACAGATACGCAGTATTTT. It yields the protein CAISGRNTDTQYF.